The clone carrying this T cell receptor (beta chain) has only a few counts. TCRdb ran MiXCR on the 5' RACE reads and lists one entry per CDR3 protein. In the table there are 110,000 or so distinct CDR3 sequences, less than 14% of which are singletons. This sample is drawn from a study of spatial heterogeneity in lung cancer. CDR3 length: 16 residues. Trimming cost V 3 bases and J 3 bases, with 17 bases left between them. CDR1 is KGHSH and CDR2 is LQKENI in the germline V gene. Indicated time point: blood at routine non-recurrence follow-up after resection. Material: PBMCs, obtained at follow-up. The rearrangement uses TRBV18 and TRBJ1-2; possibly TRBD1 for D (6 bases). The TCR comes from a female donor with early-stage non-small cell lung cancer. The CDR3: CASSPRTVPLDYGYTF. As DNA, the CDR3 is TGTGCCAGCTCACCTCGGACAGTGCCTTTGGACTATGGCTACACCTTC.